This paragraph reports one T cell receptor (beta chain). The data are from a study of cytomegalovirus exposure and HLA in healthy donors. This CDR3 has 14 residues. Per the germline V gene, CDR1 is ENHRY and CDR2 is SYGVKD. V lost 8 bases to trimming and J lost 7 bases, with 17 bases between them. The PCR contained 60 Vbeta and 13 Jbeta primers. Assay used: immunoSEQ multiplex PCR; TCRdb lists only in-frame clones, some missing. The sample shows about 89,000 clones, around 67% of them seen only once. This chain joins TRBV10-3 and TRBJ1-4, with a tentative D call TRBD1 (5 bases). The sequenced material came from PBMCs. This TCR was sampled from a human donor in good health. The CDR3 protein is CAIGTGFVGEKLFF. CDR3 nucleotides: TGTGCCATCGGAACAGGTTTTGTTGGTGAAAAACTGTTTTTT.